The 13 T cell receptor beta chains presented below share a single source sample, sequenced in a study of blood T cells in healthy people across ages. Then a second PCR, running about 6 to 11 cycles, was carried out with a sample-barcoded 5' primer and a J-beta primer mix. MiXCR, applied by TCRdb to the 5' RACE reads, yields one record per CDR3 protein. The table lists 780,000 or so distinct CDR3 sequences, approximately 25% of them singletons. This sample was shared with a second study, whose subject was T cells of mothers and their children.

Sequenced material: blood. These receptors were collected from a boy between 10 and 17 years old in good health.

This clonotype has more than one count but fewer than ten. The chain recombines TRBV19 with TRBJ2-3, with D uncertain. Trimming removed 5 bases from V and 6 bases from J, with 12 bases in between. The CDR3 extends over 13 amino acids. Germline V gene data show CDR1 as LNHDA and CDR2 as SQIVND (reference sequence). This CDR3 is CASSVTVHDTQYF. The CDR3 DNA reads TGTGCCAGTAGTGTTACAGTTCATGATACGCAGTATTTT. Together with reference TRBV19 and TRBJ2-3, the CDR3 gives the full variable domain: DGGITQSPKYLFRKEGQNVTLSCEQNLNHDAMYWYRQDPGQGLRLIYYSQIVNDFQKGDIAEGYSVSREKKESFPLTVTSAQKNPTAFYLCASSVTVHDTQYFGPGTRLTVL.

The chain links TRBV25-1 to TRBJ2-1, with D tentatively TRBD1 (6 bases). Trimming shortened V by 4 bases and J by 0 bases, and 28 bases separated the two germline ends. The CDR3 length is 21 residues. CDR1 and CDR2 from the germline V gene are MGHDK and SYGVNS. The CDR3 loop is CASSVVTGRGSEGISYNEQFF. Written as DNA, the CDR3 is TGTGCCAGCAGTGTAGTAACCGGCAGGGGATCCGAGGGGATCTCCTACAATGAGCAGTTCTTC.

This chain connects TRBV28 to TRBJ1-5, with 7 bases aligning to TRBD1. This CDR3 is 15 amino acids long. V lost 7 bases and J lost 4; bases outside the gene matches: 10. The germline V gene encodes CDR1 MDHEN and CDR2 SYDVKM. The chain's CDR3 is CASNFAGTENQPQHF. The CDR3 DNA reads TGTGCCAGCAACTTCGCCGGGACAGAGAATCAGCCCCAGCATTTT.

This clonotype has only a few counts. The chain couples TRBV28 to TRBJ2-7, with D possibly matching TRBD2 (6 bases). This CDR3 comprises 14 residues. Germline loops: CDR1 MDHEN, CDR2 SYDVKM. Deletions cut 5 bases from V and 4 bases from J, with 15 bases between. CDR3 in amino acids: CASSPPVGGYEQYF. The CDR3 nucleotides are TGTGCCAGCAGTCCCCCGGTTGGGGGGTACGAGCAGTACTTC.

The V gene is TRBV12-3 or TRBV12-4, the J gene TRBJ2-4, with 9 bases that match TRBD2. CDR3 length: 15 amino acids. V shed 6 bases and J 5 bases; nucleotides not matched to a gene: 8. The CDR3 DNA reads TGTGCCAGCAGAAAAATGACTAGCGGAGAAAACATTCAGTACTTC. It is translated as CASRKMTSGENIQYF.

This chain connects TRBV7-2 to TRBJ2-3; either TRBD1 or TRBD2 may fit D (5 bases each). Trimming removed 1 base at V and 5 bases at J, with 10 bases between. The CDR3 consists of 14 residues. Per germline, CDR1 SGHTA and CDR2 FQGNSA. In DNA, the CDR3 is TGTGCCAGCAGCTTAGGTGGGGCGGGAGATACGCAGTATTTT. Encoded protein: CASSLGGAGDTQYF.

Only a few counts were recorded for this clonotype. The CDR3 protein is CASRTGLAYEQYF. DNA of the CDR3: TGTGCCAGCAGGACGGGACTAGCTTACGAGCAGTACTTC. The rearrangement uses TRBV2 and TRBJ2-7, with 9 bases aligning to TRBD2. Per the germline V gene, CDR1 is SNHLY and CDR2 is FYNNEI. The CDR3 runs to 13 residues. The J segment lost 4 bases and the V segment lost 6 bases, leaving 4 bases of the junction unmatched.

This clonotype has at least ten counts. The chain recombines TRBV12-3 or TRBV12-4 with TRBJ2-3; TRBD1 might be the D (6 bases). The length of the CDR3 is 14 residues. V lost 4 bases and J 0 bases, leaving 8 bases between the germline ends. The CDR3 DNA is TGTGCCAGCAGTTCAAGGGGGAGCACAGATACGCAGTATTTT. Translating it yields CASSSRGSTDTQYF.

The rearrangement uses TRBV4-3 and TRBJ2-6; D is perhaps TRBD1 or TRBD2 (6 bases each). CDR3 length equals 17 residues. The germline CDR1 and CDR2 sequences are LGHNA and YSLEER. V was pared by 6 bases and J by 4 bases, with 19 bases between. This chain's CDR3 is CASRRVGGIGGANVLTF. In nucleotides, the CDR3 is TGCGCCAGCAGGCGGGTCGGGGGCATCGGCGGGGCCAACGTCCTGACTTTC.

The rearrangement joins TRBV9 to TRBJ2-5; 9 positions match TRBD2. Germline assignment: CDR1 SGDLS and CDR2 YYNGEE. After removal of 4 bases from V and 7 bases from J, the junction contained 8 bases not matched to a gene. The CDR3 contains 14 residues. The CDR3 loop reads CASSPAGGPGTQYF. The CDR3 bases are TGTGCCAGCAGCCCGGCGGGGGGGCCTGGGACCCAGTACTTC. The full variable domain, in which reference TRBV9 and TRBJ2-5 provide the parts outside the CDR3, is DSGVTQTPKHLITATGQRVTLRCSPRSGDLSVYWYQQSLDQGLQFLIQYYNGEERAKGNILERFSAQQFPDLHSELNLSSLELGDSALYFCASSPAGGPGTQYFGPGTRLLVL.

This clonotype was detected many times. V and J are TRBV7-9 and TRBJ2-5; 7 bases map to TRBD1. The CDR3 extends over 15 amino acids. Germline assignment: CDR1 SEHNR and CDR2 FQNEAQ (reference sequence). The J segment lost 5 bases and the V segment lost 1 base, leaving 7 bases of the junction unmatched. CDR3 nucleotides: TGTGCCAGCAGCTTAGGTCGGGACAGTGGGGAGACCCAGTACTTC. It yields the protein CASSLGRDSGETQYF.

Regarding this clonotype: The final CDR3 position lacks the conserved phenylalanine or tryptophan, pointing to a likely read error. V is TRBV28 and J is TRBJ2-3, with D perhaps TRBD2 (5 bases). Germline CDR1 reads MDHEN; CDR2 reads SYDVKM. V lost 4 bases, J lost 2 bases, and 13 bases lay in between. This CDR3 comprises 15 residues. CDR3 residues: CASSSPAELTDTQYC. The CDR3 nucleotides read TGTGCCAGCAGTTCACCAGCGGAGCTCACAGATACGCAGTATTGT.

The sample holds a few counts of this clonotype. This rearrangement joins TRBV28 to TRBJ2-5, with D perhaps matching TRBD1 or TRBD2 (7 bases each). TRBJ2-1 explains the end of the DNA better; the J call may be wrong. CDR3 length: 15 residues. Germline values: CDR1 MDHEN, CDR2 SYDVKM. The CDR3 loop reads CASSQGLGGRDEQFF. In DNA form, the CDR3 reads TGTGCCAGCAGCCAAGGACTAGGGGGCCGGGATGAGCAGTTCTTC.